These T cell receptor beta chains were read from a single sample in a study of T cell responses to AZD1222 COVID-19 vaccine. The method was immunoSEQ multiplex PCR; TCRdb's version includes in-frame clones alone and lacks a portion of them. Altogether 95,000 to 100,000 clones are present, about 81% being singletons, with the ten largest covering over 12%. Sequenced here: peripheral blood, sampled 28 days after the second AZD1222 dose. These receptors originate from an adult who received the AZD1222 COVID-19 vaccine. Each CDR3 is given with its conserved first and last residue. D genes are given only for firm matches. Where a row states a size, it is once, few, many or the class of an expanded clone; other rows omit it.

V	size	J	D	DNA	CDR3
TRBV19	.	TRBJ1-5	.	TGTGCCAGTAGTACAGCGGACAGTAGGCAGCCCCAGCATTTT	CASSTADSRQPQHF
TRBV7-3	.	TRBJ2-5	.	TGTGCCAGCAGCTCAGCAGACACGTCTGGGGAGACCCAGTACTTC	CASSSADTSGETQYF
TRBV12-3/TRBV12-4	.	TRBJ1-1	.	TGTGCCAGCAGCCTGGGCAGTGAAGCTTTCTTT	CASSLGSEAFF
TRBV18	.	TRBJ2-1	.	TGTGCCAGCTCACCGAACGGGAGTCCCTACAATGAGCAGTTCTTC	CASSPNGSPYNEQFF
TRBV2	.	TRBJ1-2	.	TGTGCCAGCAGTCTTGTTGGGACCCTCCTAAACTATGGCTACACCTTC	CASSLVGTLLNYGYTF
TRBV7-2	.	TRBJ1-5	.	TGTGCCAGCAGTGATCGGTGGCGCAATCAGCCCCAGCATTTT	CASSDRWRNQPQHF
TRBV27	.	TRBJ1-3	TRBD1	TGTGCCAGCAGTTTATCTGGGACAGGCACTGGAAACACCATATATTTT	CASSLSGTGTGNTIYF
TRBV27	few	TRBJ2-2	TRBD1	TGTGCCAGCAGTATAGGGACAGGGCAGGCCGGGGAGCTGTTTTTT	CASSIGTGQAGELFF
TRBV5-1	.	TRBJ2-2	.	TGCGCCAGCAGCTTGGACGGTTCCGGGGAGCTGTTTTTT	CASSLDGSGELFF
TRBV7-8	.	TRBJ2-5	.	TGTGCCAGCAGCTTAGCCCATTGTCCCCTTTCATCTCGTAGGGAGACCCAGTACTTC	CASSLAHCPLSSRRETQYF
TRBV3-1/TRBV3-2	once	TRBJ1-3	TRBD1	TGTGCCAGCAGCCAAACGGGACAGGGAGCGGGAAACACCATATATTTT	CASSQTGQGAGNTIYF
TRBV30	.	TRBJ2-7	TRBD1	TGTGCCTGGAGTGTAACAGGGGGGTACTACGAGCAGTACTTC	CAWSVTGGYYEQYF
TRBV6-5	.	TRBJ1-2	.	TGTGCCAGCAGCAGAGACGGTCAGACCAGCCAGGGCTACACCTTC	CASSRDGQTSQGYTF
TRBV7-3	.	TRBJ2-5	TRBD2	TGTGCCAGCAGCTTTACTAGCGGGCCCCAAGAGACCCAGTACTTC	CASSFTSGPQETQYF
TRBV7-9	.	TRBJ2-2	.	TGTGCCAGCAGCTATAGTAGCACCGGGGAGCTGTTTTTT	CASSYSSTGELFF
TRBV19	few	TRBJ2-7	.	TGTGCCAGTAGTATTAGTGGCGTCTCCTACGAGCAGTACTTC	CASSISGVSYEQYF
TRBV5-1	few	TRBJ1-4	.	TGCGCCAGCAGCTCCGGCCTCCTACCCCCGGAAAAACTGTTTTTT	CASSSGLLPPEKLFF
TRBV9	.	TRBJ2-7	TRBD1	TGTGCCAGCAGCTACTCCGGGACAGGGTTGGACGAGCAGTACTTC	CASSYSGTGLDEQYF
TRBV18	.	TRBJ1-4	.	TGTGCCAGCTCACCCACAGGGTCAACTAATGAAAAACTGTTTTTT	CASSPTGSTNEKLFF
TRBV29-1	few	TRBJ2-3	.	TGCAGCGTTTTGGACACCACCCAGACTTTTGATACGCAGTATTTT	CSVLDTTQTFDTQYF
TRBV2	.	TRBJ2-7	.	TGTGCCAGCAGCCGGGACTCTGCCTCCTACGAGCAGTACTTC	CASSRDSASYEQYF
TRBV2	.	TRBJ1-4	.	TGTGCCAGCAGTGAGAGCCGGGGTACTAATGAAAAACTGTTTTTT	CASSESRGTNEKLFF
TRBV6-5	.	TRBJ1-1	.	TGTGCCAGCAGGTCCCCGAGCGGGAACACTGAAGCTTTCTTT	CASRSPSGNTEAFF
TRBV7-8	few	TRBJ1-3	TRBD1	TGTGCCAGCAGCGGGCGGGTGTGGGGACAGGGAGAAAACACCATATATTTT	CASSGRVWGQGENTIYF
TRBV24-1	few	TRBJ1-5	.	TGTGCCACCAGTGATTTAAATCAGCCCCAGCATTTT	CATSDLNQPQHF
TRBV7-8	.	TRBJ1-2	TRBD1	TGTGCCAGCAGCTTAACCCCCGACAGGGATAACTATGGCTACACCTTC	CASSLTPDRDNYGYTF
TRBV9	.	TRBJ2-1	.	TGTGCCAGCAGCCCCGGAGGGGTAGGGCCCTTCAATGAGCAGTTCTTC	CASSPGGVGPFNEQFF
TRBV19	few	TRBJ1-2	.	TGTGCCAGTAGTATCCCCCGAGGGGCATACTATGGCTACACCTTC	CASSIPRGAYYGYTF
TRBV18	.	TRBJ2-7	.	TGTGCCAGCTCACAATCTGAATCCTACGAGCAGTACTTC	CASSQSESYEQYF
TRBV27	.	TRBJ2-1	TRBD2	TGTGCCAGTAGAAGACTAGCGGGAAGTCATCTAATCAATGAGCAGTTCTTC	CASRRLAGSHLINEQFF
TRBV5-4	.	TRBJ2-3	.	TGTGCCAGCAGCTTGGACGTCAACAGCGGGGATACGCAGTATTTT	CASSLDVNSGDTQYF
TRBV5-1	.	TRBJ2-5	TRBD2	TGCGCCAGCAGCGGACAAGCGGGAGTTCTGGAGACCCAGTACTTC	CASSGQAGVLETQYF
TRBV3-1/TRBV3-2	.	TRBJ1-5	TRBD1	TGTGCCAGCAGCCAAGATCCGACAGGGGGCCACAATCAGCCCCAGCATTTT	CASSQDPTGGHNQPQHF
TRBV30	.	TRBJ1-1	.	TGTGCCTGGAGTGTATCTCGTGCTGAAGCTTTCTTT	CAWSVSRAEAFF
TRBV2	.	TRBJ2-7	TRBD2	TGTGCCAGCGGCTCTAGCGGGGTTTACGAGCAGTACTTC	CASGSSGVYEQYF
TRBV5-6	.	TRBJ1-3	.	TGTGCCAGCAGCTTGCCTGGAAACACCATATATTTT	CASSLPGNTIYF
TRBV12-3/TRBV12-4	.	TRBJ2-1	.	TGTGCCAGCACTATTCGGAATGAGCAGTTCTTC	CASTIRNEQFF
TRBV7-8	once	TRBJ1-5	.	TGTGCCAGCAGCTTAGCAGGGGGTTTGGAGCCCCAGCATTTT	CASSLAGGLEPQHF
TRBV3-1/TRBV3-2	.	TRBJ2-2	.	TGTGCCAGCAGCCTTACTAGCCCGAACACCGGGGAGCTGTTTTTT	CASSLTSPNTGELFF
TRBV6-5	.	TRBJ2-7	.	TGTGCCAGCAGTTTCGGACGGGTCGGAGAGCAGTACTTC	CASSFGRVGEQYF
TRBV3-1/TRBV3-2	.	TRBJ1-3	TRBD1	TGTGCCAGCAGCCAACGGACAGGCTCTGGAAACACCATATATTTT	CASSQRTGSGNTIYF
TRBV5-5	.	TRBJ1-6	TRBD1	TGTGCCAGCAGCCCCCTGGGACAGGGAGATAATTCACCCCTCCACTTT	CASSPLGQGDNSPLHF
TRBV5-1	.	TRBJ1-5	.	TGCGCCAGCAGCTTGAGCTCCAATCAGCCCCAGCATTTT	CASSLSSNQPQHF
TRBV5-1	.	TRBJ1-3	.	TGCGCCAGCAGCGATGGGACTGGCACTTTTCGTTCTGGAAACACCATATATTTT	CASSDGTGTFRSGNTIYF
TRBV19	.	TRBJ2-2	TRBD1	TGTGCCAGTAGTAGGCCCCCGGGACAGGGGTCCACCGGGGAGCTGTTTTTT	CASSRPPGQGSTGELFF
TRBV19	.	TRBJ2-2	.	TGTGCCAGTAGTACAGGGGCCGGGGAGCTGTTTTTT	CASSTGAGELFF
TRBV11-2	.	TRBJ2-3	.	TGTGCCAGCAGCTTAGACGTTGTCAACACAGATACGCAGTATTTT	CASSLDVVNTDTQYF
TRBV9	medium-sized	TRBJ2-5	.	TGTGCCAGCAGCGTAGGGACCGTCGGGGAGACCCAGTACTTC	CASSVGTVGETQYF
TRBV19	.	TRBJ1-2	.	TGTGCCAGTAGTATAGGACATTTCGGGGGCTACACCTTC	CASSIGHFGGYTF
TRBV4-1	.	TRBJ2-2	.	TGCGCCAGCAGCCGGAAGCGACTCGACGGGGAGCTGTTTTTT	CASSRKRLDGELFF
TRBV29-1	.	TRBJ1-4	.	TGCAGCGTTAAACAGGGCTGGGATTCGGTTGAAAAACTGTTTTTT	CSVKQGWDSVEKLFF
TRBV30	.	TRBJ1-3	.	TGTGCCTGGGGTCAGGAAAGCTCTGGAAACACCATATATTTT	CAWGQESSGNTIYF
TRBV5-6	.	TRBJ2-7	.	TGTGCCAGCAGCTTGTATGGTGGGACTCCCAGGACCTACGAGCAGTACTTC	CASSLYGGTPRTYEQYF
TRBV27	.	TRBJ1-1	.	TGTGCCAGCAGTCTCACAAGGGGGGTTATCGGCACTGAAGCTTTCTTT	CASSLTRGVIGTEAFF
TRBV3-1/TRBV3-2	.	TRBJ2-2	.	TGTGCCAGCAGCCAAGGGGCGGGGAACGGGGAGCTGTTTTTT	CASSQGAGNGELFF
TRBV12-3/TRBV12-4	.	TRBJ2-7	.	TGTGCCAGCAGTCTACAGGGACCCGAGCAGTACTTC	CASSLQGPEQYF
TRBV24-1	.	TRBJ2-2	.	TGTGCCACCAGTGATAGGGCGGCGACGAACACCGGGGAGCTGTTTTTT	CATSDRAATNTGELFF
TRBV11-2	.	TRBJ1-2	.	TGTGCCAGCAGCTTATCAGGGACGTCCACTAACTATGGCTACACCTTC	CASSLSGTSTNYGYTF
TRBV6-1	.	TRBJ2-7	.	TGTGCCAGCAGTGAAAGTGCTCTTGGCGAGCAGTACTTC	CASSESALGEQYF